A single sample gave rise to the 31 T cell receptor beta chains below, sequenced in a study of graft-versus-host responses after intestinal transplantation. These TCRs are of unknown antigen specificity. Measured with immunoSEQ multiplex PCR; TCRdb has only the in-frame clones, and not every one. The sample has roughly 34,000 clones, roughly 95% seen once. Sequenced here: unstimulated CD4+ T cells sorted from spleen or lymph node cells, sampled before transplant. The source is a human donor who was the organ donor for an intestinal transplant.

This chain's CDR3 is CASSRGGGTEAFF. The CDR3 DNA sequence: TGTGCCAGCAGCCGAGGCGGGGGGACTGAAGCTTTCTTT. The chain joins TRBV7-8 to TRBJ1-1; maybe TRBD1 (5 bases). Germline lookup yields CDR1 SGHVS and CDR2 FQNEAQ. The CDR3 has 13 residues. Trimming stripped 5 bases from V and 5 bases from J, with 12 bases between.

The chain links TRBV7-2 to TRBJ1-6; D is unresolved. Germline CDR1 is SGHTA and CDR2 is FQGNSA. The CDR3 is 13 amino acids. The V and J ends lost 0 bases and 7 bases respectively, with 4 bases between them. The CDR3 loop reads CASSLAGNSPLHF. CDR3 nucleotides: TGTGCCAGCAGCTTAGCAGGGAATTCACCCCTCCACTTT.

This sequence joins TRBV21-1 and TRBJ1-1. TRBV21-1 is shown as a pseudogene. This CDR3 contains 16 residues. The CDR3 DNA reads TGTGCCAGCAGACCGACACTAGCTACAATTCGCACTGAAGCTTTCTTT. The encoded protein is CASRPTLATIRTEAFF.

The rearrangement links TRBV5-4 to TRBJ2-3; 10 nucleotides align to TRBD2. CDR1 is SGHNT and CDR2 is YYREEE in the germline V gene (reference sequence). Trimming took 0 bases from V and 4 from J; bases not matched to a gene: 5. The CDR3 is made up of 16 amino acids. For the CDR3, the DNA is TGTGCCAGCAGCTTGGCTCCGAGCGGGGGGGCAGATACGCAGTATTTT. As protein: CASSLAPSGGADTQYF. Looking up the rest from reference TRBV5-4 and TRBJ2-3 gives the full variable domain: ETGVTQSPTHLIKTRGQQVTLRCSSQSGHNTVSWYQQALGQGPQFIFQYYREEENGRGNFPPRFSGLQFPNYSSELNVNALELDDSALYLCASSLAPSGGADTQYFGPGTRLTVL.

This clone appeared once. The gene calls are TRBV5-1 and TRBJ2-2; 8 bases map to TRBD2. CDR1 and CDR2 (germline): SGHRS, YFSETQ. This CDR3 region has 17 residues. V dropped 5 bases and J dropped 6; count of bases not matched to a gene: 15. CDR3 nucleotides: TGCGCCAGCAGTCCGGACCCAGCGGGGGACTTATCCGGGGAGCTGTTTTTT. It specifies CASSPDPAGDLSGELFF. The whole variable domain, remainder taken from reference TRBV5-1 and TRBJ2-2, is KAGVTQTPRYLIKTRGQQVTLSCSPISGHRSVSWYQQTPGQGLQFLFEYFSETQRNKGNFPGRFSGRQFSNSRSEMNVSTLELGDSALYLCASSPDPAGDLSGELFFGEGSRLTVL.

The V gene is TRBV6-5, the J gene TRBJ1-6; unclear D gene. Looked up from germline, CDR1 is MNHEY and CDR2 is SVGAGI. The CDR3 runs to 14 residues. V lost 2 bases, J lost 1 base, and 3 bases lay in between. CDR3 in amino acids: CASSYRSYNSPLHF. The CDR3 DNA reads TGTGCCAGCAGTTACCGGTCCTATAATTCACCCCTCCACTTT.

The V gene is TRBV6-6, the J gene TRBJ2-7, with D tentatively TRBD1 or TRBD2 (6 bases each). This CDR3 contains 14 residues. V was pared by 11 bases and J by 1 base, with 18 bases between. Per germline, CDR1 MNHNY and CDR2 SVGAGI (reference sequence). The CDR3 sequence: CASGGQGNSYEQYF. The CDR3 nucleotides are TGTGCCTCCGGAGGGCAGGGGAATTCCTACGAGCAGTACTTC.

The chain is built from TRBV5-8 and TRBJ1-2; D gene uncertain. CDR1 and CDR2 from the germline V gene are SGHTS and YDEGEE. Deletions cut 2 bases from V and 0 bases from J, with 11 bases between. The CDR3 loop spans 15 amino acids. CDR3 nucleotide sequence: TGTGCCAGCAGCTTTTCGTTCCTTACTAACTATGGCTACACCTTC. It is translated as CASSFSFLTNYGYTF.

This rearrangement joins TRBV19 to TRBJ1-1; weak D call: TRBD1 (5 bases). The CDR3 loop spans 16 amino acids. The V gene lost 4 bases and the J gene lost 5 bases, with 20 bases spanning the gap. Germline CDR1 reads LNHDA; CDR2 reads SQIVND (reference sequence). The CDR3 coding sequence is TGTGCCAGTAGTACCCCCGTGGGGCAAGGCAGGACTGAAGCTTTCTTT. Amino acids: CASSTPVGQGRTEAFF.

The rearrangement links TRBV2 to TRBJ1-3, with D unclear. This CDR3 region has 16 residues. CDR1 and CDR2 (germline): SNHLY, FYNNEI. Trimming cost V 4 bases and J 0 bases, with 13 bases left between them. Here the CDR3 reads CASSVATVASGNTIYF. The CDR3 nucleotides are TGTGCCAGCAGTGTAGCGACCGTCGCCTCTGGAAACACCATATATTTT.

The chain carries TRBV15 and TRBJ1-5; D remains ambiguous. The CDR3 runs to 16 residues. Germline lookup yields CDR1 LNHNV and CDR2 YYDKDF (reference sequence). Between the trimmed V and J ends, which lost 0 bases and 7 bases, there was a span of 16 bases. In nucleotides, the CDR3 is TGTGCCACCAGCAGAGAGGGCGCTCCCACGGGGCAGCCCCAGCATTTT. Translation: CATSREGAPTGQPQHF.

This sequence joins TRBV4-2 and TRBJ2-1, with 7 positions matching TRBD2. CDR3 length: 16 residues. Germline V gives CDR1 LGHNA, CDR2 YNFKEQ. After removal of 3 bases from V and 7 bases from J, the junction contained 12 bases not matched to a gene. CDR3 loop: CASSHALGNSGNEQFF. Here the CDR3 DNA reads TGTGCCAGCAGCCACGCCCTAGGGAATAGCGGGAATGAGCAGTTCTTC.

The rearrangement uses TRBV15 and TRBJ1-6; the D gene is possibly TRBD1 (6 bases). The CDR3 is 12 amino acids. The germline V gene has CDR1 LNHNV and CDR2 YYDKDF (reference sequence). Trimming took off 0 bases at V and 18 bases at J, with 12 bases between the two ends. The CDR3 sequence is CATSRDYGDNHF. The CDR3 DNA follows: TGTGCCACCAGCAGAGACTATGGGGACAACCACTTT.

V usage is TRBV19 and J usage is TRBJ2-5; 8 bases align to TRBD2. J gave up 5 bases and V 0 bases, and 5 bases lay outside the gene matches. The CDR3 contains 15 residues. The germline gives CDR1 LNHDA, CDR2 SQIVND (reference sequence). CDR3 DNA sequence: TGTGCCAGTAGTATAGAGTTAGCGGGGAGGGAGACCCAGTACTTC. This translates into CASSIELAGRETQYF.

The CDR3 loop is CATKAGGNTEAFF. The DNA for the CDR3 is TGTGCCACCAAGGCGGGGGGGAACACTGAAGCTTTCTTT. The chain combines TRBV6-1 with TRBJ1-1; D is possibly TRBD1 (5 bases). The germline CDR1 and CDR2 sequences are MNHNS and SASEGT. Between the trimmed V and J ends, which lost 10 bases and 1 base, there was a span of 13 bases. The CDR3 has 13 residues.

V gene TRBV30 combines with J gene TRBJ2-5, with a possible D match to TRBD1 (7 bases). From germline, CDR1 is GTSNPN and CDR2 SVGIG (reference sequence). The CDR3 consists of 13 residues. Trimming stripped 0 bases from V and 5 bases from J, with 10 bases between. Here the CDR3 reads CAWSVPGGETQYF. DNA of the CDR3: TGTGCCTGGAGTGTACCAGGGGGGGAGACCCAGTACTTC. The complete variable domain, with remaining parts taken from reference TRBV30 and TRBJ2-5, reads SQTIHQWPATLVQPVGSPLSLECTVEGTSNPNLYWYRQAAGRGLQLLFYSVGIGQISSEVPQNLSASRPQDRQFILSSKKLLLSDSGFYLCAWSVPGGETQYFGPGTRLLVL.

This rearrangement joins TRBV7-8 to TRBJ1-6; 8 positions agree with TRBD1. CDR3 length: 15 amino acids. V lost 4 bases to trimming and J lost 9 bases; unmatched junction nucleotides: 8. The V gene's germline CDR1 is SGHVS and CDR2 FQNEAQ. The DNA of the CDR3 is TGTGCCAGCAGCTGGACTACGGACAGGGCTTCACCCCTCCACTTT. This sequence encodes CASSWTTDRASPLHF.

The chain combines TRBV5-6 with TRBJ2-6; TRBD1 matches 7 bases. This CDR3 has 19 residues. CDR1 and CDR2 (germline): SGHDT, YYEEEE. V was clipped by 4 bases and J by 7 bases; unmatched bases: 20. CDR3 protein: CASSPPGTDFLWGANVLTF. CDR3 coding DNA: TGTGCCAGCAGCCCGCCCGGGACAGACTTTCTCTGGGGAGCCAACGTCCTGACTTTC.

The J gene is TRBJ1-4, the V gene TRBV30; D may be TRBD1 (6 bases). The V gene's germline CDR1 is GTSNPN and CDR2 SVGIG (reference sequence). Trimming stripped 4 bases from V and 13 bases from J, with 22 bases between. CDR3 length: 14 residues. CDR3 loop: CAWNRIITGRGLFF. CDR3 nucleotides: TGTGCCTGGAACCGTATTATTACAGGGAGGGGACTGTTTTTT.

The chain couples TRBV6-5 to TRBJ2-5; D tentatively fits TRBD1 or TRBD2 (6 bases each). This CDR3 is 13 amino acids long. Germline values: CDR1 MNHEY, CDR2 SVGAGI. Trimming took off 0 bases at V and 9 bases at J, with 11 bases between the two ends. DNA of the CDR3: TGTGCCAGCAGTTACTCGAGGAGGGGGGCCCAGTACTTC. Translated, it gives CASSYSRRGAQYF.

The chain uses TRBV11-2 and TRBJ2-7; 7 bases fit TRBD2. The germline V gene has CDR1 SGHAT and CDR2 FQNNGV. Trimming removed 2 bases from V and 7 bases from J; junction bases left unmatched: 8. This CDR3 region has 14 residues. CDR3 residues: CASSLIAGEGEQYF. The DNA of the CDR3 is TGTGCCAGCAGCTTAATTGCGGGGGAGGGAGAGCAGTACTTC.

The rearrangement joins TRBV6-1 to TRBJ2-3; no definite D call. The CDR3 extends over 20 amino acids. Germline V gives CDR1 MNHNS, CDR2 SASEGT. V lost 1 base and J 0 bases, leaving 23 bases between the germline ends. CDR3 region: CASSEDFARDIRLSTDTQYF. Here the CDR3 DNA reads TGTGCCAGCAGTGAAGATTTTGCTAGGGATATTCGCCTTAGCACAGATACGCAGTATTTT.

In nucleotides, the CDR3 is TGTGCCAGCAGTTTATCGGGGGGAAGCAATCAGCCCCAGCATTTT. Amino acids: CASSLSGGSNQPQHF. V usage is TRBV28 and J usage is TRBJ1-5, with D possibly matching TRBD1 (5 bases). Germline V gene sequence: CDR1 MDHEN, CDR2 SYDVKM. Trimming stripped 1 base from V and 1 base from J, with 8 bases between. The CDR3 consists of 15 residues.

This clone was counted a few times. This chain links TRBV14 with TRBJ2-7; TRBD1 aligns across 9 bases. Losses at the gene ends were 2 bases for V and 1 base for J; bases not matched to a gene: 3. The CDR3 loop spans 15 amino acids. Germline lookup yields CDR1 SGHDN and CDR2 FVKESK. CDR3 nucleotides: TGTGCCAGCAGCCAACCCGGGACAGGGTCCTACGAGCAGTACTTC. This codes for CASSQPGTGSYEQYF. Using reference TRBV14 and TRBJ2-7 for the parts outside the CDR3, the full variable domain is EAGVTQFPSHSVIEKGQTVTLRCDPISGHDNLYWYRRVMGKEIKFLLHFVKESKQDESGMPNNRFLAERTGGTYSTLKVQPAELEDSGVYFCASSQPGTGSYEQYFGPGTRLTVT.

This clone showed up just once. V and J are TRBV11-3 and TRBJ1-5; maybe TRBD1 (5 bases). The germline V and J ends were trimmed by 5 bases and 7 bases, with 12 bases remaining between them. CDR1 is SGHNT and CDR2 is YENEEA in the germline V gene. The length of the CDR3 is 13 residues. CDR3 sequence: CASSRTFGQPQHF. In nucleotides, the CDR3 is TGTGCCAGCAGCCGGACATTCGGACAGCCCCAGCATTTT.

This chain uses TRBV10-3 with TRBJ2-3, with 8 bases matching TRBD2. CDR1 is ENHRY and CDR2 is SYGVKD in the germline V gene. V shed 0 bases and J 4 bases; nucleotides not matched to a gene: 9. The CDR3 is 17 residues long. CDR3 nucleotide sequence: TGTGCCATCAGTGAGTCGGTGGCGGGGGGAGGAGCAGATACGCAGTATTTT. Translating it yields CAISESVAGGGADTQYF.

This clone was observed once. The gene calls are TRBV28 and TRBJ2-7; no clear D. This CDR3 has 15 residues. V lost 2 bases and J 3 bases, leaving 14 bases between the germline ends. Per the germline V gene, CDR1 is MDHEN and CDR2 is SYDVKM. CDR3 residues: CASSLGVLLDYEQYF. The CDR3 nucleotides are TGTGCCAGCAGTTTAGGCGTATTGCTCGACTACGAGCAGTACTTC.

V gene TRBV29-1 combines with J gene TRBJ2-5; tentative D call: TRBD1 (6 bases). The CDR3 is 14 residues long. Germline V gene sequence: CDR1 SQVTM, CDR2 ANQGSEA. V lost 3 bases, J lost 2 bases, and 13 bases lay in between. This CDR3 reads CSVDQSGVQETQYF. The CDR3 bases are TGCAGCGTTGATCAGTCAGGGGTTCAAGAGACCCAGTACTTC.

The chain couples TRBV5-6 to TRBJ1-5; D is possibly TRBD1 (6 bases). V was cut by 4 bases and J by 2 bases, with 7 bases left in between. This CDR3 contains 13 residues. Germline CDR1 and CDR2: SGHDT and YYEEEE. In DNA, the CDR3 is TGTGCCAGCAGCAGGGGGGGCAATCAGCCCCAGCATTTT. Protein product: CASSRGGNQPQHF.

This chain uses TRBV10-3 with TRBJ2-5; TRBD2 aligns across 11 bases. The CDR3 extends over 15 amino acids. Per germline, CDR1 ENHRY and CDR2 SYGVKD. J gave up 5 bases and V 4 bases, and 6 bases lay outside the gene matches. This chain's CDR3 is CAISVTSGVGETQYF. For the CDR3, the DNA is TGTGCCATCAGTGTGACTAGCGGGGTTGGGGAGACCCAGTACTTC.

This chain links TRBV5-1 with TRBJ2-4; 7 bases map to TRBD2. Germline V gives CDR1 SGHRS, CDR2 YFSETQ. This CDR3 is 14 amino acids long. Germline trimming cut 4 bases from V and 1 base from J; bases unmatched to any gene: 2. The CDR3 DNA follows: TGCGCCAGCAGCACGGGAGGCGCCAAAAACATTCAGTACTTC. It specifies CASSTGGAKNIQYF.